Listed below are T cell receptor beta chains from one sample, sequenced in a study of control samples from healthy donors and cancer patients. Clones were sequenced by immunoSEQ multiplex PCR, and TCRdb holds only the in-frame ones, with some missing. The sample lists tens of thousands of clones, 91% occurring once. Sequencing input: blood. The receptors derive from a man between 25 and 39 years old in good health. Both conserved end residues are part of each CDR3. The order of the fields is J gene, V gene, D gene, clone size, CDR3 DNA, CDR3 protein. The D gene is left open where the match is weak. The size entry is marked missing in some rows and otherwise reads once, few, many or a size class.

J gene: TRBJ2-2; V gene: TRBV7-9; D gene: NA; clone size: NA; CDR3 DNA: TGTGCCAGCAGCTTAGACTGGGGAGCCGGGGAGCTGTTTTTT; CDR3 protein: CASSLDWGAGELFF
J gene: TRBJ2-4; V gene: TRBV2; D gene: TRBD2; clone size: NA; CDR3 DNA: TGTGCCAGCAACCCAGAGGGACTAGCGGGAGAGGAGTACTTC; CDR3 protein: CASNPEGLAGEEYF
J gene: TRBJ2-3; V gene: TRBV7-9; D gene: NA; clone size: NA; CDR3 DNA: TGTGCCAGCAGTCACACAGGCGGGGCCGGAGATACGCAGTATTTT; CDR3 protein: CASSHTGGAGDTQYF
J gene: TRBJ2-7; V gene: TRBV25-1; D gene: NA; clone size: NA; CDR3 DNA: TGTGCCAGCAGTGCCGGCGAGTTCCCTCCCTACGAGCAGTACTTC; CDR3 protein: CASSAGEFPPYEQYF
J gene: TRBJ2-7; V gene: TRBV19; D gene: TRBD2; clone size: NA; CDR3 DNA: TGTGCCAGTAGTATCCAAGCGGGGTTATCCTACGAGCAGTACTTC; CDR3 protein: CASSIQAGLSYEQYF
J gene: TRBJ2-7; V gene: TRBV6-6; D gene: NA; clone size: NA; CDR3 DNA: TGTGCCAGCAGTCTGGACCAAATCGGGGCTTACTCCTACGAGCAGTACTTC; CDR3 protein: CASSLDQIGAYSYEQYF
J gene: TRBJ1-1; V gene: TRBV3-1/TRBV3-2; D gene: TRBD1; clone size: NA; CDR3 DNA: TGTGCCAGCAGCCAAGGGGGGCAGGGGGCGAGAACTGAAGCTTTCTTT; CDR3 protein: CASSQGGQGARTEAFF
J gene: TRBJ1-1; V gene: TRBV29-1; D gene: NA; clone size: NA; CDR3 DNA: TGCAGCGTTGTTTCTCCCTCGTGGAACACTGAAGCTTTCTTT; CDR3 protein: CSVVSPSWNTEAFF
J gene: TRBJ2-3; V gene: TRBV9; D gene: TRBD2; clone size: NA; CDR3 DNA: TGTGCCAGCAGCGTATCGCCTAGCGGAAACACAGATACGCAGTATTTT; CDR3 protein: CASSVSPSGNTDTQYF
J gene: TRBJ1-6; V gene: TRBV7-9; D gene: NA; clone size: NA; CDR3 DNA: TGTGCCAGCAGCGCCCGGGACGGGGCTTCACCCCTCCACTTT; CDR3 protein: CASSARDGASPLHF
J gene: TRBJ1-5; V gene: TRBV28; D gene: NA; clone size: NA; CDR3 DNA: TGTGCCAGCAGGCTACAGGGAAACCAGCCCCAGCATTTT; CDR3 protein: CASRLQGNQPQHF
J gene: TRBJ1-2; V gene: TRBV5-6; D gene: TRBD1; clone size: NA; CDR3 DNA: TGTGCCAGCAGCTCCGGACAGGCTTACACCTTC; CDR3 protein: CASSSGQAYTF
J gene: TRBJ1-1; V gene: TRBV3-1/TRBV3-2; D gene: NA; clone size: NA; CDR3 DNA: TGTGCCAGCAGACAAGGCGCGGCAGCGAGGAACACTGAAGCTTTCTTT; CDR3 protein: CASRQGAAARNTEAFF
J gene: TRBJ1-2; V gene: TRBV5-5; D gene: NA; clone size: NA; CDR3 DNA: TGTGCCAGCAGCGTTGGATGGGGGGCGAACTATGGCTACACCTTC; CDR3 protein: CASSVGWGANYGYTF
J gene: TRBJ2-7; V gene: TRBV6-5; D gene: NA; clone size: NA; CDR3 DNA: TGTGCCAGCAGTTACTCGCATGTTAGGGACGAGCAGTACTTC; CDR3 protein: CASSYSHVRDEQYF
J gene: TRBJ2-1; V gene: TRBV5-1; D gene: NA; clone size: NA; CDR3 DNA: TGCGCCAGCAGCTTGACGGGGGGCGTCGATGAGCAGTTCTTC; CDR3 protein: CASSLTGGVDEQFF
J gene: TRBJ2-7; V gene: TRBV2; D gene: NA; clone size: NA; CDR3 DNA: TGTGCCAGCAGTGAAGTTTACGAGCAGTACTTC; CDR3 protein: CASSEVYEQYF
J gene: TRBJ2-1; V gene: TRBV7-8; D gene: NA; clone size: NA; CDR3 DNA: TGTGCCATCGTCGATTTACAGAAAAATGAGCAGTTCTTC; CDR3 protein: CAIVDLQKNEQFF
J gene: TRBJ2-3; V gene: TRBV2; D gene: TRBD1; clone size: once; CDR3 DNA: TGTGCCAGGGGGGACAGGGGCCTCGATACGCAGTATTTT; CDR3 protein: CARGDRGLDTQYF
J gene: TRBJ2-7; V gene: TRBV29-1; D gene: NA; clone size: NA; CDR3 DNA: TGCAGCGTTGGGGATATTTGGGCAGCCGAGCAGTACTTC; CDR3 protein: CSVGDIWAAEQYF
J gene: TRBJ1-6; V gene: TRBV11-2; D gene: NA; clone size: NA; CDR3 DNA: TGTGCCAGCAGCTTAGATCTGTCACCCCTCCACTTT; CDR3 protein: CASSLDLSPLHF
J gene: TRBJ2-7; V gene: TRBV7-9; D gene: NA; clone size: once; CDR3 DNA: TGTGCCAGCAGCCTTCTGAAGAGGGGAGACTACGAGCAGTACTTC; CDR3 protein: CASSLLKRGDYEQYF
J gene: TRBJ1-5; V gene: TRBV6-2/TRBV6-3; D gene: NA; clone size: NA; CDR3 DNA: TGTGCCAGCAGTTTGGCAGCACGGAGTCAGCCCCAGCATTTT; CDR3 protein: CASSLAARSQPQHF
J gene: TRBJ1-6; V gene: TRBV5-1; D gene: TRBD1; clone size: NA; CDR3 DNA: TGCGCCAGCAGCTCAGGACAGGTCGATAATTCACCCCTCCACTTT; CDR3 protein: CASSSGQVDNSPLHF
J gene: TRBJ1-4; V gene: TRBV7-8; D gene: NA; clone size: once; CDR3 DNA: TGTGCCAGCAGCTTAGGACAGCCAAATGAAAAACTGTTTTTT; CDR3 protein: CASSLGQPNEKLFF
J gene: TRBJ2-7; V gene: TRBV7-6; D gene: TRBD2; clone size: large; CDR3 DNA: TGTGCCAGCAGCCCAGGACAGGCGGGAGGGCCCTACGAGCAGTACTTC; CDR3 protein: CASSPGQAGGPYEQYF
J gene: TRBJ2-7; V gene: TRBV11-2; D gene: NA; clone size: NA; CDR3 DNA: TGTGCCAGCAGCCCCCGGCGTTACGAGCAGTACTTC; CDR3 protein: CASSPRRYEQYF
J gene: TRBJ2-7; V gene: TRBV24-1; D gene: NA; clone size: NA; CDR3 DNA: TGTGCCACCAGTGAGGGGACGTCCTCCTACGAGCAGTACTTC; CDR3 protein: CATSEGTSSYEQYF
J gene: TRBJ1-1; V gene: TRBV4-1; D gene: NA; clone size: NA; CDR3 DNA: TGCGCCAGCAGCCAAGGACCAGGGGAAAACACTGAAGCTTTCTTT; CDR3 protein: CASSQGPGENTEAFF
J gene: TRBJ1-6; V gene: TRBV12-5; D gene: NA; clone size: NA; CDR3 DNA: TGTGCTAGTGGTTCATCAGGGAGGAATTCACCCCTCCACTTT; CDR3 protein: CASGSSGRNSPLHF
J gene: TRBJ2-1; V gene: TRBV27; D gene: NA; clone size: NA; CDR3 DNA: TGTGCCAGCAGTTTAGCCTTGGGCACCAATGAGCAGTTCTTC; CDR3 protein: CASSLALGTNEQFF
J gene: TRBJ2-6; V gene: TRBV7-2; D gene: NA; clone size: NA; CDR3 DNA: TGTGCCAGCAGCTCGGGGGACGCTGGGGCCAACGTCCTGACTTTC; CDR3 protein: CASSSGDAGANVLTF
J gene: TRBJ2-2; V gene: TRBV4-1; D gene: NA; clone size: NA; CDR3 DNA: TGCGCCAGCAGCCAAGTTCTCGGACAAGTATTATTTGCGAACACCGGGGAGCTGTTTTTT; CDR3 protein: CASSQVLGQVLFANTGELFF
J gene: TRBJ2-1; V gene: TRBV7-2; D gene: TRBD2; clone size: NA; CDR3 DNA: TGTGCCAGCAGCTTAGGAGGCCGGGGGGCCTACAATGAGCAGTTCTTC; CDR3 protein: CASSLGGRGAYNEQFF
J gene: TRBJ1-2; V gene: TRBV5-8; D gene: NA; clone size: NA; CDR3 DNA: TGTGCCAGCAGCGGCTTGGGGCGACCGAACTATGGCTACACCTTC; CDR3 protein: CASSGLGRPNYGYTF
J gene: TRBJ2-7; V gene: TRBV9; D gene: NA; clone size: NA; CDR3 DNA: TGTGCCAGCAGCGCCAGGGGGGAAGGCGGACTCAGCTCCTACGAGCAGTACTTC; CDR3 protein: CASSARGEGGLSSYEQYF
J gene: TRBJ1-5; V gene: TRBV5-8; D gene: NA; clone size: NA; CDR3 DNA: TGTGCCAGCAGCTTGGCCGGCGCCTTCAATCAGCCCCAGCATTTT; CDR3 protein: CASSLAGAFNQPQHF
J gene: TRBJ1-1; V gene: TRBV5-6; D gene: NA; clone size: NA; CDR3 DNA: TGTGCCAGCAGTGGGACTCCGAGGCGGGAAGCTTTCTTT; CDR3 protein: CASSGTPRREAFF
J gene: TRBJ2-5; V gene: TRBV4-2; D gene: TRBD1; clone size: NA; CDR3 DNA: TGTGCCAGCAGCCAAGAGACGACAGGGGTGGAGACCCAGTACTTC; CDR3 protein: CASSQETTGVETQYF
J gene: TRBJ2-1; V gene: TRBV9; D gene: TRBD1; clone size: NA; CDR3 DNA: TGTGCCAGCAACGATCAGGGGGTCGACAATGAGCAGTTCTTC; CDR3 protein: CASNDQGVDNEQFF
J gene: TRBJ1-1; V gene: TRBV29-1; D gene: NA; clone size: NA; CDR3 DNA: TGCAGCGGGAGTAGGGCCCGTGGTGAAGCTTTCTTT; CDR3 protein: CSGSRARGEAFF
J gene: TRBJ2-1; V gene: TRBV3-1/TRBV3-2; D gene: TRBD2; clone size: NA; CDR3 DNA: TGTGCCAGCTTACTAGCGGGGACCAATGAGCAGTTCTTC; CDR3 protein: CASLLAGTNEQFF
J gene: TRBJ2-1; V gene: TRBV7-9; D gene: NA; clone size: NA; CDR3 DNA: TGTGCCAGCAGCTTATTCCTCAATGAGCAGTTCTTC; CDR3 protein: CASSLFLNEQFF
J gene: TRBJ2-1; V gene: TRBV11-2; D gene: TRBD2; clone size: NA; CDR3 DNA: TGTGCCAGCAGCTTACAAACTGGACTAGCGGGAAGCCTTCTCAATGAGCAGTTCTTC; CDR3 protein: CASSLQTGLAGSLLNEQFF
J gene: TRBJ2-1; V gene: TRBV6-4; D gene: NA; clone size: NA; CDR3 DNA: TGTGCCAGCAGAGCATTGAGGTATTACAATGAGCAGTTCTTC; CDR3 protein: CASRALRYYNEQFF
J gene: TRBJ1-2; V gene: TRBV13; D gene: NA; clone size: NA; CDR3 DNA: TGTGCCAGCAGCCCGACTAACTATGGCTACACCTTC; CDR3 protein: CASSPTNYGYTF
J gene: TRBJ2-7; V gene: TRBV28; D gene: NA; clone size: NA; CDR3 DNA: TGTGCCAGCAGTCCCCCGTTGGCTGGGAGCTCCTACGAGCAGTACTTC; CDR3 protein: CASSPPLAGSSYEQYF
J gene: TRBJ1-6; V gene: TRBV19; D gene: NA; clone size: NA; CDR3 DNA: TGTGCCAGTAGTACGGCAGGATTTTCACCCCTCCACTTT; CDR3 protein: CASSTAGFSPLHF
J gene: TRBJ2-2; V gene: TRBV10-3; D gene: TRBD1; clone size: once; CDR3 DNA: TGTGCCATCAGTGATAGACAGGGAATCGAGGAGCTGTTTTTT; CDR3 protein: CAISDRQGIEELFF
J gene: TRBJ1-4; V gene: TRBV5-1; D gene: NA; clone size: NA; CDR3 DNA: TGCGCCAGCAGCTTGTTCGGGACGGATGAAAAACTGTTTTTT; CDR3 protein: CASSLFGTDEKLFF
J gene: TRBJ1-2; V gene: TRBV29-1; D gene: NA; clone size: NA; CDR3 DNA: TGCAGCGTTGAAGAGTTCAAGGGGGGGAGGAACGGCTACACCTTC; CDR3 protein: CSVEEFKGGRNGYTF
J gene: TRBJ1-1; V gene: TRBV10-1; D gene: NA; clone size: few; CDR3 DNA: TGCGCCAGCAGTTTAGCCCAGGGAGGAACTGAAGCTTTCTTT; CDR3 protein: CASSLAQGGTEAFF
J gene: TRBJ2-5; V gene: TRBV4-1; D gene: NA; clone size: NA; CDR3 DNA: TGCGCCAGCAGCCATGTTAGACAGGCGTTACAAGAGACCCAGTACTTC; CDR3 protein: CASSHVRQALQETQYF
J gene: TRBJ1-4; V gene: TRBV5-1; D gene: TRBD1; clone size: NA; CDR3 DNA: TGCGCCAGCAGCTCCGGGACAGGTGCAACTAATGAAAAACTGTTTTTT; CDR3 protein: CASSSGTGATNEKLFF